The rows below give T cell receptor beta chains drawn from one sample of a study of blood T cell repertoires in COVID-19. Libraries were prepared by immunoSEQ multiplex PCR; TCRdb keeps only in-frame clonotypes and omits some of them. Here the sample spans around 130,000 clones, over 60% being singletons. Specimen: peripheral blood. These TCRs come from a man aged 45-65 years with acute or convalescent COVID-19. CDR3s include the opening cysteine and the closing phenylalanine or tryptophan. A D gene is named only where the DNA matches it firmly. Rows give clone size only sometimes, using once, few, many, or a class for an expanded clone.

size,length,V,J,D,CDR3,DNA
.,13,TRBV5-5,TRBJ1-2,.,CASSFQHDYGYTF,TGTGCCAGCAGTTTCCAACATGACTATGGCTACACCTTC
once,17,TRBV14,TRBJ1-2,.,CASSQRQGRSANYGYTF,TGTGCCAGCAGCCAACGCCAGGGGCGCAGTGCTAACTATGGCTACACCTTC
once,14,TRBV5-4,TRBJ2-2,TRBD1,CASSSTGGSGELFF,TGTGCCAGCAGCTCCACAGGGGGCTCCGGGGAGCTGTTTTTT
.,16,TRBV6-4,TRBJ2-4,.,CASSDDIRAAKNIQYF,TGTGCCAGCAGTGACGATATCAGGGCCGCCAAAAACATTCAGTACTTC
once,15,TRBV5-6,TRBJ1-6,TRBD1,CASSQGAASNSPLHF,TGTGCCAGCAGCCAGGGGGCAGCCTCTAATTCACCCCTCCACTTT
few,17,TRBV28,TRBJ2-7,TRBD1,CASSLVAGGLSSYEQYF,TGTGCCAGCAGTTTGGTCGCAGGGGGTCTCAGCTCCTACGAGCAGTACTTC
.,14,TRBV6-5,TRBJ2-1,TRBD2,CASRVAGRGGEQFF,TGTGCCAGCAGAGTAGCGGGGCGGGGCGGAGAGCAGTTCTTC
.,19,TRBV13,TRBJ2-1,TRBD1,CASSFGHRRQGSSYNEQFF,TGTGCCAGCAGCTTTGGCCACCGTCGACAGGGAAGCTCCTACAATGAGCAGTTCTTC
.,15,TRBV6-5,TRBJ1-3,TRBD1,CASRGTGGPGNTIYF,TGTGCCAGCAGAGGGACAGGGGGCCCTGGAAACACCATATATTTT
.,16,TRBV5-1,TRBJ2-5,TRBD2,CASSSGDYPSQETQYF,TGCGCCAGCAGCTCCGGGGACTACCCTAGCCAAGAGACCCAGTACTTC
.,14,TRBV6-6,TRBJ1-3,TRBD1,CAKYSGTGRYTIYF,TGTGCAAAATACTCCGGGACAGGGAGATACACCATATATTTT
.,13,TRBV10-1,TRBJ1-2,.,CASSESSGYGYTF,TGCGCCAGCAGTGAGTCGTCGGGTTATGGCTACACCTTC
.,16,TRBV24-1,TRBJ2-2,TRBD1,CATSDPGQGNTGELFF,TGTGCCACCAGTGATCCAGGACAGGGGAACACCGGGGAGCTGTTTTTT
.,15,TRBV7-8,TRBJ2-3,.,CASSRGGGPTDTQYF,TGTGCCAGCAGCCGAGGGGGGGGGCCCACAGATACGCAGTATTTT
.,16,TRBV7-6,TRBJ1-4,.,CASSFVPGGPNEKLFF,TGTGCCAGCAGCTTCGTGCCCGGGGGACCGAATGAAAAACTGTTTTTT
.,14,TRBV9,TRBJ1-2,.,CASSSNPGAYGYTF,TGTGCCAGCAGCTCAAATCCGGGAGCCTATGGCTACACCTTC
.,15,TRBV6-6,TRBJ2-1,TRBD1,CASSRQGSFYNEQFF,TGTGCCAGCAGTCGACAGGGAAGCTTCTACAATGAGCAGTTCTTC